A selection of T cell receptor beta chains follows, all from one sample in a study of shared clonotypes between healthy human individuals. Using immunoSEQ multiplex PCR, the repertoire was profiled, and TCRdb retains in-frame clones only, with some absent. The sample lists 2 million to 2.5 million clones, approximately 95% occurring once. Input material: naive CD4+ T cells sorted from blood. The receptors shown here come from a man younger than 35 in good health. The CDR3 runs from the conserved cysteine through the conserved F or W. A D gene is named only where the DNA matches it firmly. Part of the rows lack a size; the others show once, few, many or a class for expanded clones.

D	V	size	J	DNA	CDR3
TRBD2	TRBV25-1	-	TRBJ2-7	TGTGCCAGCAGCGGGGGGTACGAGCAGTACTTC	CASSGGYEQYF
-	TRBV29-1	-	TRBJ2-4	TGCAGCGTGTCCGGGACCGTTTCAAACATTCAGTACTTC	CSVSGTVSNIQYF
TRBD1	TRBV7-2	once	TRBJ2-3	TGTGCCAGCAGCTTAAAGGGGGCCCCAGATACGCAGTATTTT	CASSLKGAPDTQYF
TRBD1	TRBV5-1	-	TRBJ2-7	TGCGCCAGCAGCGAGAATACAGGGGGCCTCTACGAGCAGTACTTC	CASSENTGGLYEQYF
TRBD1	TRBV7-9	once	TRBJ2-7	TGTGCCAGCAGCGCCATACAGGGGAAGGTTATTTACGAGCAGTACTTC	CASSAIQGKVIYEQYF
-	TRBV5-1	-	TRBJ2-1	TGCGCCAGCAGCTTGGGGGCCATGACTGGCAATGAGCAGTTCTTC	CASSLGAMTGNEQFF
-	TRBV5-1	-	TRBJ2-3	TGCGCCAGCAGCTTGCCCGGGAGCGAGACAGATACGCAGTATTTT	CASSLPGSETDTQYF
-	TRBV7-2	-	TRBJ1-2	TGTGCCAGCAGCCTCGGGCAGGGCTACGGCTACACCTTC	CASSLGQGYGYTF
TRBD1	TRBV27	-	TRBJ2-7	TGTGCCAGCAGTAAGGGGACAGCCTACGAGCAGTACTTC	CASSKGTAYEQYF
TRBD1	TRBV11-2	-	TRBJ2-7	TGTGCCAGCAGCTTAGACGTGTACCCGGACAGGGGCTACGAGCAGTACTTC	CASSLDVYPDRGYEQYF
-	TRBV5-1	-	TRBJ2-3	TGCGCCAGCAGCTTGGAGACAGCTAGCACAGATACGCAGTATTTT	CASSLETASTDTQYF
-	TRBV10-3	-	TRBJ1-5	TGTGCCATCTCCGGGGGAGAGGGCAATCAGCCCCAGCATTTT	CAISGGEGNQPQHF
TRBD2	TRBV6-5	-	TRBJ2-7	TGTGCCAGCTCCACTAGCGGGAGCTCCTACGAGCAGTACTTC	CASSTSGSSYEQYF
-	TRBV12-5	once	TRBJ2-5	TGTGCTAGTGGTTTGGTACCCAAGCGGGCCCAAGAGACCCAGTACTTC	CASGLVPKRAQETQYF
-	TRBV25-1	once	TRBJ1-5	TGTGCCAGCAGTGAATCGGCAGGGAGCAATCAGCCCCAGCATTTT	CASSESAGSNQPQHF
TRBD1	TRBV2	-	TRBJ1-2	TGTGCCAGCAATACACGCCGGGACAGCCCCTATGGCTACACCTTC	CASNTRRDSPYGYTF
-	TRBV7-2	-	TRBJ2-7	TGTGCCAGCAGCTTGGGGGTGGACTACGAGCAGTACTTC	CASSLGVDYEQYF
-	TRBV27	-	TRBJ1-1	TGTGCCAGCAGTTACCGCGGGGCGGGCATGAACACTGAAGCTTTCTTT	CASSYRGAGMNTEAFF
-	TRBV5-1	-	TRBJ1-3	TGCGCCAGCAGCTTGTATGGTACTGGAAACACCATATATTTT	CASSLYGTGNTIYF
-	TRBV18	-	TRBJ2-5	TGTGCCAGCTCGGTCGGGGATGGGGAGACCCAGTACTTC	CASSVGDGETQYF
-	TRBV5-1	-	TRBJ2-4	TGCGCCAGCAGCAGGGGTTCCTCCAACATTCAGTACTTC	CASSRGSSNIQYF
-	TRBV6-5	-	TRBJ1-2	TGTGCCAGCAGGGACAGTACGGGAGGCTACACCTTC	CASRDSTGGYTF
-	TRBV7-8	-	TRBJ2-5	TGTGCCAGCAGCTTTAGCCGACAGATTCAAGAGACCCAGTACTTC	CASSFSRQIQETQYF
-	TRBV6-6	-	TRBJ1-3	TGTGCCAGCAGGGGGTCGGGAAACACCATATATTTT	CASRGSGNTIYF
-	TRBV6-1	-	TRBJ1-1	TGTGCCAGCAGCGAGCTCGGACCGCTGGCTGAAGCTTTCTTT	CASSELGPLAEAFF
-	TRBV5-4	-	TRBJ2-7	TGTGCCAGCAGCGGGGGGGCCTTCCGCGCCTACGAGCAGTACTTC	CASSGGAFRAYEQYF
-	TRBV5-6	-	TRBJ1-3	TGTGCCAGCAGCTTGGAACAGCTTGGAAACACCATATATTTT	CASSLEQLGNTIYF
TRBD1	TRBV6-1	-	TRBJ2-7	TGTGCCAGCAGTGAACCTGACAGGGGGCGCCTCGAGCAGTACTTC	CASSEPDRGRLEQYF
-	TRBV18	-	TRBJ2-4	TGTGCCAGCTCACCACCGTCCCGTGGGGCCATTGGGGGAACAGCAAACATTCAGTACTTC	CASSPPSRGAIGGTANIQYF
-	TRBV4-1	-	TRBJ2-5	TGCGCCAGCAGCCAAGTCGCTAAAGAGACCCAGTACTTC	CASSQVAKETQYF
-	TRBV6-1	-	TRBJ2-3	TGTGCCAGCAGTTCTAGGTGGGCTAGCACAGATACGCAGTATTTT	CASSSRWASTDTQYF
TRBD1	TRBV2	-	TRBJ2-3	TGTGCCAGCAGTGGATTGACAGGGGCAAGGACAGATACGCAGTATTTT	CASSGLTGARTDTQYF
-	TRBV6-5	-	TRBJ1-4	TGTGCCAGCAGTTACTCGTGGACAGTGGCTGAAAAACTGTTTTTT	CASSYSWTVAEKLFF
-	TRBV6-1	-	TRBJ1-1	TGTGCCACAGAGATTGGGGTTAAAGCTTTCTTT	CATEIGVKAFF
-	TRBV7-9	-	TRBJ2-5	TGTGCCAGCAGCCCCCTCGAGACCCAGTACTTC	CASSPLETQYF
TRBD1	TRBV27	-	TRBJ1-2	TGTGCCAGCAGTCTCGGACAGGGGCGCCTTTACTATGGCTACACCTTC	CASSLGQGRLYYGYTF
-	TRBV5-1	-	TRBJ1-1	TGCGCCAGCAGCTTGGGGGGCGCGGAATCCACTGAAGCTTTCTTT	CASSLGGAESTEAFF
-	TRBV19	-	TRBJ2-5	TGTGCCAGTAGTATTAGGGCGGGGAACTCCCAAGAGACCCAGTACTTC	CASSIRAGNSQETQYF
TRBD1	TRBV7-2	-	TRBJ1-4	TGTGCCAGCAGCTTAGTATCCGGGACAGGGTCGGAAAAACTGTTTTTT	CASSLVSGTGSEKLFF
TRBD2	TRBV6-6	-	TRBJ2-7	TGTGCCAGCAGCCCGGGACTAGCGGCTCTCTACGAGCAGTACTTC	CASSPGLAALYEQYF
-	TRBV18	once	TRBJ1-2	TGTGCCAGCTCACCAGGCAGGGTGGACTATGGCTACACCTTC	CASSPGRVDYGYTF
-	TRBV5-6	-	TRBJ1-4	TGTGCCAGCAGCTTCGCAACAGCAACTAATGAAAAACTGTTTTTT	CASSFATATNEKLFF
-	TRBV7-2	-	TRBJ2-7	TGTGCCAGCAGCTTATCATACGAGCAGTACTTC	CASSLSYEQYF
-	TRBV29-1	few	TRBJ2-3	TGCAGCGTTTCAAGCACAGATACGCAGTATTTT	CSVSSTDTQYF
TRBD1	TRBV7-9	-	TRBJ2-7	TGTGCCAGCAGCTTAGCGTCCGGACAGGGGACACACGAGCAGTACTTC	CASSLASGQGTHEQYF
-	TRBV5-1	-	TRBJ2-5	TGCGCCAGCGCCCTCACTCTGGCTGAGACCCAGTACTTC	CASALTLAETQYF
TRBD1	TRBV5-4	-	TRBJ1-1	TGTGCCAGCAGCCGATTGGGACAGGGGAACACTGAAGCTTTCTTT	CASSRLGQGNTEAFF
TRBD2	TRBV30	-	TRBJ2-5	TGTGCCTGGTCCTTACTAGCGGGAGGAGAGACCCAGTACTTC	CAWSLLAGGETQYF
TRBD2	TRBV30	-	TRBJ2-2	TGTGCCTGGAGAGGCCTAGCGGGAACCGGGGAGCTGTTTTTT	CAWRGLAGTGELFF
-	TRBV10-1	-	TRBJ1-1	TGCGCCAGCAGTGAGTCAGGGACGACCACTGGAGCTTTCTTT	CASSESGTTTGAFF
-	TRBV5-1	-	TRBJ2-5	TGCGCCAGCAGCCCTCGACACACCCAAGAGACCCAGTACTTC	CASSPRHTQETQYF
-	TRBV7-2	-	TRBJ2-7	TGTGCCAGCAGCTTATTTCCTAGTGAAAAGTACTTC	CASSLFPSEKYF
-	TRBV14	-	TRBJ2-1	TGTGCCAGCAGCCAAGCGTCAGGGCTCACAGGGTCCTACAATGAGCAGTTCTTC	CASSQASGLTGSYNEQFF
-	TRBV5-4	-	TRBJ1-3	TGTGCCAGCAGCTCAGTAGAGGGGACTAGTGGAAACACCATATATTTT	CASSSVEGTSGNTIYF
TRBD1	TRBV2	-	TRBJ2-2	TGTGCCAGCAGAGGGGGCCGCTGGACAGGGGGCACCGGGGAGCTGTTTTTT	CASRGGRWTGGTGELFF
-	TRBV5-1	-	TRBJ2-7	TGCGCCAGCAGCGCGACAGGAACCCCGTTAATTGGGGAGCAGTACTTC	CASSATGTPLIGEQYF